The next 17 T cell receptor beta chains were all read from a single sample in a study of blood T cell repertoires in COVID-19. This table comes from immunoSEQ multiplex PCR, and its TCRdb copy is limited to in-frame clones, with some not included. The sample lists fewer than 200,000 clones, roughly 84% occurring once. Sequencing was carried out using peripheral blood. These receptors came from a middle-aged man with acute or convalescent COVID-19.

The V and J genes are TRBV9 and TRBJ2-3, with 7 nucleotides matching TRBD1. Trimming removed 4 bases from V and 6 bases from J; junction bases left unmatched: 11. There are 15 residues in the CDR3. CDR1 SGDLS and CDR2 YYNGEE come from the germline V gene. Written as DNA, the CDR3 is TGTGCCAGCAGCTTAAGGGGGCGGGTTCCGGATACGCAGTATTTT. This encodes CASSLRGRVPDTQYF.

V usage is TRBV5-4 and J usage is TRBJ1-3; weak D call: TRBD1 (6 bases). V dropped 5 bases and J dropped 1 base, with 13 bases sitting between them. The CDR3 sequence is 15 residues long. The V gene's germline CDR1 is SGHNT and CDR2 YYREEE (reference sequence). CDR3 sequence reads: CASSLGGPSGNTIYF. DNA for the CDR3: TGTGCCAGCAGTCTTGGGGGCCCGTCTGGAAACACCATATATTTT.

CDR3 coding DNA: TGTGCCAGCAGCAACATAGCGGGGGGGCCTTCCAATGAGCAGTTCTTC. Translating it yields CASSNIAGGPSNEQFF. The chain couples TRBV9 to TRBJ2-1, with 11 positions matching TRBD2. From germline, CDR1 is SGDLS and CDR2 YYNGEE. The CDR3 runs to 16 residues. Trimming took 4 bases from V and 6 from J; bases not matched to a gene: 9.

The rearrangement joins TRBV30 to TRBJ1-1; D may be TRBD1 (6 bases). V was trimmed by 3 bases and J by 0 bases, leaving 8 bases between them. There are 13 residues in the CDR3. Germline loops: CDR1 GTSNPN, CDR2 SVGIG (reference sequence). Here the CDR3 reads CAWRQGVNTEAFF. The CDR3, as DNA: TGTGCCTGGAGACAGGGCGTGAACACTGAAGCTTTCTTT.

The CDR3 region has the DNA TGTGCCACCAGCAGAGTGCGGTCAACTAATGAAAAACTGTTTTTT. It codes for CATSRVRSTNEKLFF. The chain is built from TRBV15 and TRBJ1-4; no reliable D call. The CDR3 has 15 residues. V lost 1 base and J 0 bases, leaving 6 bases between the germline ends. Germline CDR1 reads LNHNV; CDR2 reads YYDKDF (reference sequence).

The chain has TRBV9 and TRBJ2-3; 8 bases are shared with TRBD1. This CDR3 is built from 14 residues. Germline V gene lookup returns CDR1 SGDLS and CDR2 YYNGEE. V lost 3 bases and J lost 0; bases outside the gene matches: 0. The CDR3 DNA sequence: TGTGCCAGCAGCGGACAGGGGAGCACAGATACGCAGTATTTT. Translated, it gives CASSGQGSTDTQYF.

The chain uses TRBV5-1 and TRBJ2-5; possibly TRBD2 for D (6 bases). The V end lost 3 bases, the J end lost 2 bases, and 14 bases lay between the germline ends. This CDR3 has 15 residues. Per germline, CDR1 SGHRS and CDR2 YFSETQ. The CDR3 reads CASSWEVGGQETQYF. The CDR3 DNA sequence: TGCGCCAGCAGCTGGGAGGTGGGGGGTCAAGAGACCCAGTACTTC.

The chain links TRBV15 to TRBJ1-5; 9 bases match TRBD1. The V gene end was trimmed by 3 bases and the J gene end by 3 bases; junction bases not matched to a gene: 9. Germline V gives CDR1 LNHNV, CDR2 YYDKDF (reference sequence). This CDR3 contains 17 residues. This chain's CDR3 is CATSSPTGGRNNQPQHF. The DNA of the CDR3 is TGTGCCACCAGCAGCCCGACAGGGGGTAGGAACAATCAGCCCCAGCATTTT.

The sample holds a few counts of this clone. Here the CDR3 reads CASSDFDLARGREQFF. For the CDR3, the DNA is TGTGCCAGCAGTGACTTCGACTTGGCCAGGGGACGGGAGCAGTTCTTC. V and J are TRBV6-1 and TRBJ2-1; tentatively, D is TRBD1 (6 bases). The ends were cut back, 3 bases at V and 10 bases at J, with 22 bases in the middle. CDR3 length: 16 amino acids. CDR1 MNHNS and CDR2 SASEGT come from the germline V gene.

This sequence joins TRBV5-6 and TRBJ2-7; 12 nucleotides align to TRBD1. With 0 bases clipped from V and 7 bases from J, the junction kept 2 bases outside the gene matches. This CDR3 spans 14 amino acids. The V gene's germline CDR1 is SGHDT and CDR2 YYEEEE. As DNA, the CDR3 is TGTGCCAGCAGCTTGGGGGACAGGGGGCATGAGCAGTACTTC. Protein sequence: CASSLGDRGHEQYF.

A remark on this clone: This same CDR3 is encoded by further DNA sequences in the sample. The V call is TRBV13, the J call TRBJ1-5, with D perhaps TRBD1 (5 bases). The V end was cut by 0 bases, the J end by 1 base, with 7 bases between. CDR1 and CDR2 (germline): PRHDT, FYEKMQ (reference sequence). This CDR3 comprises 15 residues. CDR3 in amino acids: CASSLGRVSNQPQHF. CDR3 in DNA: TGTGCCAGCAGCTTAGGCAGGGTCAGCAATCAGCCCCAGCATTTT.

V and J are TRBV7-2 and TRBJ1-2; tentative D call: TRBD1 (6 bases). Germline values: CDR1 SGHTA, CDR2 FQGNSA. CDR3 length: 15 residues. V shed 1 base and J shed 3 bases, with 12 bases lying between them. The CDR3 coding sequence is TGTGCCAGCAGCTTAGACCTCACAGGGCACTATGGCTACACCTTC. It specifies CASSLDLTGHYGYTF.

The chain recombines TRBV28 with TRBJ1-1, with TRBD1 as a possible D gene (6 bases). The V and J ends lost 2 bases and 7 bases respectively, with 17 bases between them. The V gene's germline CDR1 is MDHEN and CDR2 SYDVKM. CDR3 size: 15 residues. The CDR3 loop reads CASSLGGAPRIEAFF. CDR3 sequence (DNA): TGTGCCAGCAGTTTAGGGGGGGCGCCGAGGATTGAAGCTTTCTTT.

This chain links TRBV21-1 with TRBJ2-2; the table's D call, TRBD1, has no DNA check behind it. TRBV21-1 is deemed a pseudogene. The CDR3 spans 14 residues. The CDR3 loop is CASSTTGQGGELFF. CDR3 DNA: TGTGCCAGCAGCACCACAGGACAGGGCGGGGAGCTGTTTTTT.

This chain connects TRBV6-1 to TRBJ2-7, with TRBD1 as a possible D gene (5 bases). Between the trimmed V and J ends, which lost 2 bases and 1 base, there was a span of 24 bases. CDR3 length equals 19 residues. Germline CDR1 and CDR2: MNHNS and SASEGT. Here the CDR3 reads CASSEFFFESTEPSYEQYF. CDR3 sequence (DNA): TGTGCCAGCAGTGAATTCTTTTTTGAGTCGACAGAGCCATCCTACGAGCAGTACTTC.

The chain uses TRBV27 and TRBJ2-3; 8 nucleotides align to TRBD2. The germline CDR1 and CDR2 sequences are MNHEY and SMNVEV (reference sequence). The CDR3 length is 15 residues. Trimming took 5 bases from V and 3 from J; bases not matched to a gene: 7. CDR3 in amino acids: CASSLAGGVTDTQYF. CDR3 bases: TGTGCCAGCAGTCTCGCCGGGGGGGTAACAGATACGCAGTATTTT.

The chain is built from TRBV3-1 (or the pseudogene TRBV3-2) and TRBJ1-2, with D possibly matching TRBD1 (5 bases). The V gene's germline CDR1 is LGHDT and CDR2 YNNKEL (reference sequence). The CDR3 extends over 15 amino acids. Trimming pared 4 bases from V and 1 base from J, leaving 13 bases between. The CDR3, as DNA: TGTGCCAGCAGCCGGGGGGTGGGAGATAACTATGGCTACACCTTC. Its translation: CASSRGVGDNYGYTF.